This paragraph reports one T cell receptor (beta chain). This record belongs to a study of blood T cell repertoires in COVID-19. About the research overall: COVID-19 samples from acute and convalescent phases originated in the United States, Italy and Spain. Sources were T cells, B-cell-depleted T cells, or PBMCs; the material itself was cDNA or gDNA.

Authors' processing steps: Using reference gene primer amplification, nucleated cell counts were estimated. Repertoires were generated with immunoSEQ multiplex PCR, while TCRdb's copy carries only in-frame clones and drops some. V, J and clone size derive from that table, while D and trimming were established from the DNA sequence. The sample gives 65,000 to 75,000 clones, around 82% of which show up once; around a sixth is in the top ten. The germline V gene encodes CDR1 KGHSH and CDR2 LQKENI. The V gene end was trimmed by 3 bases and the J gene end by 6 bases; junction bases not matched to a gene: 5. CDR3 length: 13 amino acids.

The sequencing sample was made of peripheral blood. J is TRBJ2-7 and V is TRBV18, with 7 nucleotides matching TRBD2. This receptor was taken from a human donor in a cohort sampled during active COVID-19. The CDR3 bases are TGTGCCAGCTCACCGGGGCTAGCGGCCGAGCAGTACTTC. Translation: CASSPGLAAEQYF.